The 3 T cell receptor beta chains reported below all come from one sample, sequenced in a study of monozygotic twins with inflammatory bowel disease. TCRdb reprocessed the 5' RACE reads and stores each CDR3 protein as one record, lacking DNA. Its table lists roughly 90,000 distinct CDR3 sequences. The sample comprised blood. The receptor set was obtained from a human donor with ulcerative colitis or Crohn's disease, or a healthy co-twin of an affected twin (not recorded which).

The chain is built from TRBV25-1 and TRBJ1-2; the D call from TCRdb, TRBD1, cannot be confirmed without DNA. CDR1 and CDR2 (germline): MGHDK, SYGVNS. The CDR3 is 16 residues long. CDR3: CASSDRTLGVNYGYTF.

V usage is TRBV3-1 and J usage is TRBJ2-3. CDR3 size: 12 residues. Looked up from germline, CDR1 is LGHDT and CDR2 is YNNKEL (reference sequence). This CDR3 is CASSPAHDTQYF.

V usage is TRBV3-1 and J usage is TRBJ2-7. The CDR3 extends over 13 amino acids. The germline V gene has CDR1 LGHDT and CDR2 YNNKEL (reference sequence). The CDR3 loop reads CASSLGREYEQYF.